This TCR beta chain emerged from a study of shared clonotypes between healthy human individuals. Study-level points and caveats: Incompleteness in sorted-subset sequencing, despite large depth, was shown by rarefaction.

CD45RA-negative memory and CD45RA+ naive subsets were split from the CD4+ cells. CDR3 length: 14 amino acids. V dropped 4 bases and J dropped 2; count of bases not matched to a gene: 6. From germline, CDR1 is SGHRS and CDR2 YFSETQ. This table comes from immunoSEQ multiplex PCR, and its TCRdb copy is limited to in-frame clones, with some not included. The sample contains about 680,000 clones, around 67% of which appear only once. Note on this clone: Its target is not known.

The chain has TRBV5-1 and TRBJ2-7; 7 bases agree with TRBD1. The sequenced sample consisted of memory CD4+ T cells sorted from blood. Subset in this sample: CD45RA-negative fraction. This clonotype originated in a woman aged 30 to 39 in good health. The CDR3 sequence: CASSQQGTPYEQYF. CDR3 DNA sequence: TGCGCCAGCAGCCAACAGGGGACCCCCTACGAGCAGTACTTC.